The 11 T cell receptor beta chains below were found in one sample sequenced in a study of OX40 agonist ivuxolimab in advanced cancers. The library was generated by the immunoSEQ multiplex PCR assay. TCRdb took over this immuneACCESS table, retaining in-frame rearrangements with V and J assigned. Such tables are incomplete; in checked studies, under half of the missing clones stem from an unresolved V gene, and the remainder is unexplained. For this sample the table gives just under 80,000 clones, of which 80% to 90% were detected only once. 20% to 30% of the sample is held by the ten biggest clonotypes. The sequencing used CD4+ or CD8+ T cells sorted from blood, collected in a trial of the OX40 agonist ivuxolimab. Receptors originate from an adult with an advanced solid tumor such as melanoma, head and neck, liver or kidney cancer.

The rearrangement uses TRBV6-5 and TRBJ1-3; the match to TRBD1 covers 7 bases. The V and J ends lost 6 bases and 1 base, in that order; junction bases with no gene match: 3. CDR1 MNHEY and CDR2 SVGAGI come from the germline V gene. The CDR3 has 14 residues. As DNA, the CDR3 is TGTGCCAGCAGCTTGACAGGGTCTGGAAACACCATATATTTT. It yields the protein CASSLTGSGNTIYF.

This clone was recorded once. This rearrangement joins TRBV19 to TRBJ1-4; D possibly corresponds to TRBD1 (5 bases). Germline CDR1 reads LNHDA; CDR2 reads SQIVND (reference sequence). This CDR3 spans 14 amino acids. V dropped 2 bases and J dropped 7 bases, with 11 bases sitting between them. The CDR3 here is CASSIQGSPEKLFF. The CDR3 DNA sequence: TGTGCCAGTAGTATACAGGGAAGTCCTGAAAAACTGTTTTTT.

This clone came up once. V gene TRBV4-3 combines with J gene TRBJ1-2; 7 bases line up with TRBD1. V lost 0 bases, J lost 5 bases, and 9 bases stayed unmatched. This CDR3 comprises 16 residues. In germline, CDR1 is LGHNA, CDR2 YSLEER. The CDR3 spells CASSQDTEGAVYGYTF. CDR3 nucleotides: TGCGCCAGCAGCCAAGATACGGAGGGGGCCGTGTATGGCTACACCTTC.

This sequence joins TRBV5-1 and TRBJ2-7; D might be TRBD1 (5 bases). Trimming pared 4 bases from V and 4 bases from J, leaving 9 bases between. Germline V gene sequence: CDR1 SGHRS, CDR2 YFSETQ. CDR3 size: 12 residues. CDR3 protein: CASSPGQYEQYF. The DNA for the CDR3 is TGCGCCAGCAGCCCTGGACAATACGAGCAGTACTTC.

This clone was counted a single time. The chain recombines TRBV28 with TRBJ2-7, with TRBD1 matching over 7 bases. The CDR3 covers 16 residues. Germline V lookup: CDR1 MDHEN, CDR2 SYDVKM. With 0 bases clipped from V and 6 bases from J, the junction kept 11 bases outside the gene matches. CDR3 sequence: CASSLWGPNRGSEQYF. CDR3 sequence (DNA): TGTGCCAGCAGTTTATGGGGCCCTAACAGGGGAAGCGAGCAGTACTTC.

The gene calls are TRBV7-9 and TRBJ2-3, with 8 positions matching TRBD2. CDR3 length: 14 residues. With 4 bases clipped from V and 5 bases from J, the junction kept 5 bases outside the gene matches. Germline V gene data show CDR1 as SEHNR and CDR2 as FQNEAQ (reference sequence). For the CDR3, the DNA is TGTGCCAGCAGCTCCATAGCGGGACTAGATACGCAGTATTTT. The encoded protein is CASSSIAGLDTQYF.

V gene TRBV7-9 combines with J gene TRBJ1-2; maybe TRBD1 (5 bases). The CDR3 spans 13 residues. V shed 5 bases and J shed 4 bases, with 11 bases lying between them. In germline, CDR1 is SEHNR, CDR2 FQNEAQ (reference sequence). DNA of the CDR3: TGTGCCAGCAGCCCGCAGGGACCCTATGGCTACACCTTC. Its protein product is CASSPQGPYGYTF.

The rearrangement uses TRBV19 and TRBJ2-6, with D possibly being TRBD2 (6 bases). Germline lookup yields CDR1 LNHDA and CDR2 SQIVND (reference sequence). V shed 1 base and J shed 1 base, with 8 bases lying between them. The CDR3 loop spans 16 amino acids. The CDR3 DNA sequence: TGTGCCAGTAGTATAGGGCGGGGATCTGGGGCCAACGTCCTGACTTTC. It is translated as CASSIGRGSGANVLTF.

This chain uses TRBV11-2 with TRBJ2-2; D perhaps matches TRBD1 (6 bases). From germline, CDR1 is SGHAT and CDR2 FQNNGV. This CDR3 spans 15 amino acids. The germline V and J ends were trimmed by 1 base and 1 base, with 7 bases remaining between them. The CDR3 DNA sequence: TGTGCCAGCAGCTTAGTGGGACAGAACACCGGGGAGCTGTTTTTT. It encodes CASSLVGQNTGELFF.

The chain uses TRBV4-1 and TRBJ2-5, with D unresolved. Germline loops: CDR1 MGHRA, CDR2 YSYEKL. The CDR3 spans 15 residues. V gave up 0 bases and J gave up 5 bases, with 13 bases separating them. This chain's CDR3 is CASSQDMASRETQYF. The CDR3 DNA sequence: TGCGCCAGCAGCCAAGATATGGCCTCGCGGGAGACCCAGTACTTC.

V gene TRBV10-3 combines with J gene TRBJ1-4; a possible D gene is TRBD1 (5 bases). The CDR3 totals 16 residues. V was cut by 2 bases and J by 7 bases, with 17 bases left in between. Germline CDR1 and CDR2: ENHRY and SYGVKD. The CDR3 DNA reads as TGTGCCATCAGTGAGAGAGCGTCCTCGGGGGGTGAAAAACTGTTTTTT. This sequence encodes CAISERASSGGEKLFF.